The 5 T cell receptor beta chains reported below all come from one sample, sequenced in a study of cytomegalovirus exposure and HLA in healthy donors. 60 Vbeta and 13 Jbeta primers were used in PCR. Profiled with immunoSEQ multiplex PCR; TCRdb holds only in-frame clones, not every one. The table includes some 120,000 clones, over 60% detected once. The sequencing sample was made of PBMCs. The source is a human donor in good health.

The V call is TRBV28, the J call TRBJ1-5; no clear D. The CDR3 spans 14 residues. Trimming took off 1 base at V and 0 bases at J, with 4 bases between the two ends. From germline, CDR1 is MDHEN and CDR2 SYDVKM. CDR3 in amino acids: CASSLYLSNQPQHF. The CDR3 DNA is TGTGCCAGCAGTTTATATCTTAGCAATCAGCCCCAGCATTTT.

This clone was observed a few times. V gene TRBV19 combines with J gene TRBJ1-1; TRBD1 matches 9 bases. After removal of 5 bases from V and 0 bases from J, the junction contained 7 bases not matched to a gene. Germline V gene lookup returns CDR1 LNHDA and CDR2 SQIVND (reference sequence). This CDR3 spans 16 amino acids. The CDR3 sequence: CASSPGTGTMNTEAFF. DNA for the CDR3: TGTGCCAGTAGTCCCGGGACAGGGACCATGAACACTGAAGCTTTCTTT.

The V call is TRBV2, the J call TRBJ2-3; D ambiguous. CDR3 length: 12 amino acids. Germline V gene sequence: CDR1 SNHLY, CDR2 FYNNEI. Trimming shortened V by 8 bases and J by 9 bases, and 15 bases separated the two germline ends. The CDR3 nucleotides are TGTGCCAGCTTCGCCGATTCCAGGACGCAGTATTTT. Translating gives CASFADSRTQYF. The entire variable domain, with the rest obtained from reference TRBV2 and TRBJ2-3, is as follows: EPEVTQTPSHQVTQMGQEVILRCVPISNHLYFYWYRQILGQKVEFLVSFYNNEISEKSEIFDDQFSVERPDGSNFTLKIRSTKLEDSAMYFCASFADSRTQYFGPGTRLTVL.

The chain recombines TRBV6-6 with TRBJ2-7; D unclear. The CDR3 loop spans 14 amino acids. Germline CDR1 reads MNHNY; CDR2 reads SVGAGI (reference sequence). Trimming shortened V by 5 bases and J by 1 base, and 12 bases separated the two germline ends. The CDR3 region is CASSSYPESYEQYF. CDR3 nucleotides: TGTGCCAGCAGTAGCTACCCGGAGTCCTACGAGCAGTACTTC.

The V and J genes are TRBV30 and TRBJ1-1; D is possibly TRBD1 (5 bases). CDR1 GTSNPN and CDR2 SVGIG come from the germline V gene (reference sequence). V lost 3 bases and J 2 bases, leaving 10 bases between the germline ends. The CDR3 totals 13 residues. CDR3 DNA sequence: TGTGCCTGGAGCTTCCAGGGCAACACTGAAGCTTTCTTT. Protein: CAWSFQGNTEAFF.